These 28 T cell receptor beta chains were all obtained from the same sample, sequenced in a study of blood T cell repertoires in COVID-19. Sequencing used immunoSEQ multiplex PCR; TCRdb keeps in-frame clones, though not all of them. Here the sample spans about 300,000 clones, 80% to 90% being singletons. Sequencing was performed on peripheral blood. The source is a woman aged 50 to 65 with acute or convalescent COVID-19.

The sample holds one count of this clone. The chain couples TRBV18 to TRBJ2-6; D gene uncertain. Trimming shortened V by 2 bases and J by 0 bases, and 11 bases separated the two germline ends. CDR1 and CDR2 (germline): KGHSH, LQKENI. This CDR3 comprises 17 residues. The CDR3 DNA sequence: TGTGCCAGCTCACCAGGAGCCCCCAACTCTGGGGCCAACGTCCTGACTTTC. Amino acid sequence: CASSPGAPNSGANVLTF.

This rearrangement joins TRBV20-1 to TRBJ1-1, with unresolved D. Deletions cut 3 bases from V and 4 bases from J, with 9 bases between. CDR3 length: 12 amino acids. In germline, CDR1 is DFQATT, CDR2 SNEGSKA (reference sequence). The CDR3 bases are TGCAGTGCTAGTATCGGTGGCACTGAAGCTTTCTTT. Translated, it gives CSASIGGTEAFF.

The rearrangement uses TRBV6-5 and TRBJ1-2, with a tentative D call TRBD1 (6 bases). The germline V and J ends were trimmed by 5 bases and 8 bases, with 15 bases remaining between them. The germline CDR1 and CDR2 sequences are MNHEY and SVGAGI. The CDR3 is 13 amino acids. The CDR3 DNA follows: TGTGCCAGCAGTCTACAGGGAGGGTACGGCTACACCTTC. Encoded protein: CASSLQGGYGYTF.

This rearrangement joins TRBV5-4 to TRBJ1-4; no clear D. This CDR3 contains 15 residues. Germline CDR1 reads SGHNT; CDR2 reads YYREEE (reference sequence). Trimming removed 0 bases from V and 4 bases from J, with 10 bases in between. CDR3 nucleotides: TGTGCCAGCAGCTTGGAGTCCGGGAGTAATGAAAAACTGTTTTTT. Translated: CASSLESGSNEKLFF. Looking up the rest from reference TRBV5-4 and TRBJ1-4 gives the full variable domain: ETGVTQSPTHLIKTRGQQVTLRCSSQSGHNTVSWYQQALGQGPQFIFQYYREEENGRGNFPPRFSGLQFPNYSSELNVNALELDDSALYLCASSLESGSNEKLFFGSGTQLSVL.

The rearrangement joins TRBV29-1 to TRBJ2-4, with 8 bases that match TRBD1. CDR1 is SQVTM and CDR2 is ANQGSEA in the germline V gene. Trimming at V came to 6 bases and at J to 8 bases, leaving 15 bases not matched to a gene. The CDR3 covers 15 residues. The CDR3 sequence: CSVSDRGPGIDIQYF. CDR3 DNA sequence: TGCAGCGTATCCGACAGGGGCCCTGGGATTGACATTCAGTACTTC.

This clone was detected only a few times. The CDR3 DNA follows: TGTGCCAGCAGCCCCGGGACAGCGAACACCGGGGAGCTGTTTTTT. It codes for CASSPGTANTGELFF. The V call is TRBV7-7, the J call TRBJ2-2, with TRBD1 matching over 7 bases. The V and J ends lost 5 bases and 0 bases, in that order; junction bases with no gene match: 3. CDR3 size: 15 residues. CDR1 and CDR2 (germline): SSHAT, FNYEAQ (reference sequence).

The V and J genes are TRBV16 and TRBJ2-2; no clear D. Trimming shortened V by 0 bases and J by 5 bases, and 10 bases separated the two germline ends. Germline CDR1 is KGHSY and CDR2 is FQNENV. The CDR3 sequence is 15 residues long. The CDR3 DNA reads as TGTGCCAGCAGCCAATCTAACAGCCGAACCGGGGAGCTGTTTTTT. Translating it yields CASSQSNSRTGELFF.

J is TRBJ2-7 and V is TRBV7-2; the match to TRBD1 covers 11 bases. The trim removed 6 bases at V and 4 bases at J, leaving 5 bases unmatched. The length of the CDR3 is 14 residues. Germline loops: CDR1 SGHTA, CDR2 FQGNSA. In nucleotides, the CDR3 is TGTGCCAGCAGGCTGGACAGGGGGCGGTACGAGCAGTACTTC. Translated: CASRLDRGRYEQYF.

This chain links TRBV24-1 with TRBJ2-1; 12 bases match TRBD2. Germline V gene sequence: CDR1 KGHDR, CDR2 SFDVKD. The CDR3 is 16 residues long. The J segment lost 10 bases and the V segment lost 4 bases, leaving 10 bases of the junction unmatched. This CDR3 reads CATSDPSGGAIKEQFF. CDR3 in DNA: TGTGCCACCAGTGACCCTAGCGGGGGGGCCATTAAGGAGCAGTTCTTC.

The chain couples TRBV7-8 to TRBJ2-7; 11 nucleotides align to TRBD2. Germline V gene data show CDR1 as SGHVS and CDR2 as FQNEAQ. V shed 8 bases and J 4 bases; nucleotides not matched to a gene: 4. This CDR3 has 13 amino acids. The CDR3 sequence is CASGLAGLYEQYF. CDR3 DNA: TGTGCCAGCGGACTAGCGGGCCTTTACGAGCAGTACTTC.

The J gene is TRBJ1-3, the V gene TRBV30; 8 bases align to TRBD1. The CDR3 has 13 residues. Germline values: CDR1 GTSNPN, CDR2 SVGIG (reference sequence). V shed 8 bases and J 6 bases; nucleotides not matched to a gene: 9. DNA of the CDR3: TGTGCCACCGACAGGGGAACTGAAAACACCATATATTTT. Amino acids: CATDRGTENTIYF.

The V and J genes are TRBV4-1 and TRBJ2-1; D not resolved. In germline, CDR1 is MGHRA, CDR2 YSYEKL. This CDR3 comprises 14 residues. V shed 1 base and J shed 6 bases, with 10 bases lying between them. The CDR3 nucleotides are TGCGCCAGCAGCCAAGTTCATAGTATCAATGAGCAGTTCTTC. Translation gives CASSQVHSINEQFF.

The chain employs TRBV20-1 and TRBJ2-3; 8 nucleotides match TRBD2. In germline, CDR1 is DFQATT, CDR2 SNEGSKA (reference sequence). The CDR3 has 11 amino acids. Trimming at V came to 7 bases and at J to 3 bases, leaving 0 bases not matched to a gene. The CDR3 nucleotides are TGCAGTGGCGGGGGGACAGATACGCAGTATTTT. Translated: CSGGGTDTQYF.

The chain has TRBV6-5 and TRBJ2-1; the match to TRBD2 covers 9 bases. Germline CDR1 reads MNHEY; CDR2 reads SVGAGI. This CDR3 has 15 amino acids. J gave up 11 bases and V 6 bases, and 14 bases lay outside the gene matches. DNA for the CDR3: TGTGCCAGCAGAATGGGAGCTAGCGGGGATCCCCAGCAGTTCTTC. This gives the protein CASRMGASGDPQQFF.

This clone was picked up one time. The sample contains more than one DNA sequence encoding this CDR3. The chain employs TRBV12-3 or TRBV12-4 and TRBJ1-5; D is unclear. V was pared by 3 bases and J by 6 bases, with 6 bases between. There are 12 residues in the CDR3. The CDR3 sequence: CASSFAGQPQHF. The CDR3 coding sequence is TGTGCCAGCAGTTTCGCAGGTCAGCCCCAGCATTTT.

This clone was found a few times. The chain employs TRBV7-2 and TRBJ1-1; D is uncertain. Between the trimmed V and J ends, which lost 3 bases and 2 bases, there was a span of 7 bases. CDR1 is SGHTA and CDR2 is FQGNSA in the germline V gene. CDR3 size: 13 residues. The DNA for the CDR3 is TGTGCCAGCAGCTTGAGGTCAAACACTGAAGCTTTCTTT. It codes for CASSLRSNTEAFF.

The genes are TRBV4-1 and TRBJ1-1; 8 bases align to TRBD1. Trimming at V came to 0 bases and at J to 10 bases, leaving 4 bases not matched to a gene. The germline gives CDR1 MGHRA, CDR2 YSYEKL. The CDR3 contains 13 residues. The chain's CDR3 is CASSQDPTGGAFF. The CDR3 DNA is TGCGCCAGCAGCCAAGATCCCACAGGGGGAGCTTTCTTT.

The chain combines TRBV19 with TRBJ2-5, with 7 positions matching TRBD2. The CDR3 spans 16 residues. V dropped 4 bases and J dropped 3; count of bases not matched to a gene: 11. In germline, CDR1 is LNHDA, CDR2 SQIVND (reference sequence). DNA for the CDR3: TGTGCCAGTAGTAGACCCAATGGCGCGGGAGAAGAGACCCAGTACTTC. Protein: CASSRPNGAGEETQYF.

The sample holds a few counts of this clone. J is TRBJ2-5 and V is TRBV10-3, with 7 bases identical to TRBD2. From germline, CDR1 is ENHRY and CDR2 SYGVKD. J was trimmed by 6 bases and V by 3 bases; bases with no gene match: 10. This CDR3 comprises 15 residues. CDR3 sequence: CAISDNSEGGKTQYF. In DNA form, the CDR3 reads TGTGCCATCAGTGATAATAGCGAGGGAGGGAAGACCCAGTACTTC.

The count of this clone is one. The chain links TRBV5-1 to TRBJ2-5; 12 bases agree with TRBD2. J gave up 3 bases and V 4 bases, and 7 bases lay outside the gene matches. There are 16 residues in the CDR3. Germline values: CDR1 SGHRS, CDR2 YFSETQ. DNA for the CDR3: TGCGCCAGCAGCCCCGCTAGCGGGGGGGCCGAAGAGACCCAGTACTTC. It encodes CASSPASGGAEETQYF.

V is TRBV5-1 and J is TRBJ2-3, with TRBD2 matching over 8 bases. The CDR3 runs to 15 residues. Germline V gene data show CDR1 as SGHRS and CDR2 as YFSETQ. The ends lost 3 bases at V and 3 bases at J; junction bases unmatched: 6. For the CDR3, the DNA is TGCGCCAGCAGCTCTTCCGAGCGGGGGACAGATACGCAGTATTTT. It encodes CASSSSERGTDTQYF.

V and J are TRBV5-1 and TRBJ2-2; possibly TRBD1 for D (6 bases). Trimming removed 4 bases from V and 5 bases from J, with 9 bases in between. This CDR3 is built from 13 residues. Germline-derived CDR1 and CDR2 are SGHRS and YFSETQ. CDR3 coding DNA: TGCGCCAGCAGCACACAGGGAACCGGGGAGCTGTTTTTT. It specifies CASSTQGTGELFF.

This sequence joins TRBV30 and TRBJ1-6; TRBD1 aligns across 7 bases. Germline V CDR1 and CDR2: GTSNPN, SVGIG (reference sequence). CDR3 length: 15 amino acids. The V and J ends lost 0 bases and 7 bases, in that order; junction bases with no gene match: 6. The CDR3 spells CAWSVRAGGNSPLHF. Here the CDR3 DNA reads TGTGCCTGGAGTGTACGGGCAGGGGGGAATTCACCCCTCCACTTT.

The chain combines TRBV18 with TRBJ1-5; D is ambiguous. The CDR3 consists of 16 residues. Germline CDR1 reads KGHSH; CDR2 reads LQKENI. Trimming took off 6 bases at V and 0 bases at J, with 15 bases between the two ends. CDR3 sequence: CASSTSSPGSNQPQHF. The CDR3 bases are TGTGCCAGCTCGACATCCTCCCCAGGTAGCAATCAGCCCCAGCATTTT. Full variable domain (missing parts from reference TRBV18 and TRBJ1-5): NAGVMQNPRHLVRRRGQEARLRCSPMKGHSHVYWYRQLPEEGLKFMVYLQKENIIDESGMPKERFSAEFPKEGPSILRIQQVVRGDSAAYFCASSTSSPGSNQPQHFGDGTRLSIL.

This clone has more than one count but fewer than ten. This sequence joins TRBV2 and TRBJ1-5; D gene ambiguous. The CDR3 is 12 amino acids. Trimming left V 5 bases short and J 4 bases short, with 6 bases between. Germline lookup yields CDR1 SNHLY and CDR2 FYNNEI. The CDR3 reads CASSRTNQPQHF. CDR3 in DNA: TGTGCCAGCAGTCGTACAAATCAGCCCCAGCATTTT. Looking up the rest from reference TRBV2 and TRBJ1-5 gives the full variable domain: EPEVTQTPSHQVTQMGQEVILRCVPISNHLYFYWYRQILGQKVEFLVSFYNNEISEKSEIFDDQFSVERPDGSNFTLKIRSTKLEDSAMYFCASSRTNQPQHFGDGTRLSIL.

The chain links TRBV5-4 to TRBJ2-1, with a tentative D call TRBD2 (5 bases). Trimming left V 2 bases short and J 0 bases short, with 15 bases between. Germline CDR1 is SGHNT and CDR2 is YYREEE (reference sequence). This CDR3 spans 17 amino acids. The CDR3 loop is CASSFSRAVNSYNEQFF. CDR3 coding DNA: TGTGCCAGCAGCTTCTCTCGAGCGGTTAACTCCTACAATGAGCAGTTCTTC.

This sequence joins TRBV3-1 (or the pseudogene TRBV3-2) and TRBJ2-1; unclear D gene. V was pared by 2 bases and J by 0 bases, with 11 bases between. CDR1 is LGHDT, CDR2 YNNKEL, per germline (reference sequence). The CDR3 contains 16 residues. The CDR3 reads CASSQSSPSSYNEQFF. CDR3 nucleotide sequence: TGTGCCAGCAGCCAATCTTCACCCAGCTCCTACAATGAGCAGTTCTTC.

This chain uses TRBV3-1 (or the pseudogene TRBV3-2) with TRBJ1-1; D gene uncertain. This CDR3 has 12 amino acids. Germline V gives CDR1 LGHDT, CDR2 YNNKEL (reference sequence). Trimming took off 4 bases at V and 4 bases at J, with 7 bases between the two ends. The CDR3 coding sequence is TGTGCCAGCAGCCCTTCCCGCACTGAAGCTTTCTTT. Its protein is CASSPSRTEAFF.